A single TCR beta chain is shown here with its context. This sample was included in a study of blood T cell repertoires in COVID-19. Background on the study: Sites across the United States, Italy and Spain contributed samples from acute and convalescent COVID-19. From T cells, B-cell-depleted T cells, or PBMCs came the material, which was cDNA or gDNA.

In the original workflow: Amplification from reference gene primers served as the basis for estimated nucleated cell counts. The data were produced by immunoSEQ multiplex PCR, yet TCRdb's version contains in-frame clones alone and is incomplete. The V and J calls and clone size come from that table; D and trimming were worked out from the DNA. The sample includes 200,000 to 300,000 clones, about 80% of them seen just once. Germline V CDR1 and CDR2: KGHDR, SFDVKD. The CDR3 is 14 amino acids. V lost 5 bases to trimming and J lost 1 base; unmatched junction nucleotides: 2. The chain has TRBV24-1 and TRBJ2-3, with TRBD1 identical over 7 bases. This sequence was found in a woman aged 80 or over with acute or convalescent COVID-19. Sequenced: peripheral blood. The CDR3 is CATSATGGTDTQYF. CDR3 in DNA: TGTGCCACCAGTGCAACAGGGGGCACAGATACGCAGTATTTT.